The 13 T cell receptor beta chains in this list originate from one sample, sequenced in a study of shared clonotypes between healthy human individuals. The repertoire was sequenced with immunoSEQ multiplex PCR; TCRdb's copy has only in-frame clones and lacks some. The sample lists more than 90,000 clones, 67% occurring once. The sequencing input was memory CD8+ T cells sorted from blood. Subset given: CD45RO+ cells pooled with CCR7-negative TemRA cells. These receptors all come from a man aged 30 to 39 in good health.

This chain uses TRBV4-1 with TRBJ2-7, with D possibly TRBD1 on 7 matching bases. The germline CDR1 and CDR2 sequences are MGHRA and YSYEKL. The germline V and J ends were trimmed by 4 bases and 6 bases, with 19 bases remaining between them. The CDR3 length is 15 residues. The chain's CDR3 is CASSPQTGTPTEQYF. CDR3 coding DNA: TGCGCCAGCAGCCCCCAGACAGGGACTCCTACCGAGCAGTACTTC.

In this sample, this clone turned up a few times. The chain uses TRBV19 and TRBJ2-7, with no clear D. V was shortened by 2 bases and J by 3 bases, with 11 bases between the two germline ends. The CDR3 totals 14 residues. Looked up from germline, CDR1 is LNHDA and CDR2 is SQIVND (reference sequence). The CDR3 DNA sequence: TGTGCCAGTAGTATATCGAGCATGGGCTACGAGCAGTACTTC. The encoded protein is CASSISSMGYEQYF.

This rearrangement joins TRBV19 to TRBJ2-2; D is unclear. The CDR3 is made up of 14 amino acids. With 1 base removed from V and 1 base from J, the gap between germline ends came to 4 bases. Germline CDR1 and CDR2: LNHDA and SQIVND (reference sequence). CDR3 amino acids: CASSIARNTGELFF. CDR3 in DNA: TGTGCCAGTAGTATAGCTCGGAACACCGGGGAGCTGTTTTTT. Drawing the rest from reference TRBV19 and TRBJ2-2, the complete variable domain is DGGITQSPKYLFRKEGQNVTLSCEQNLNHDAMYWYRQDPGQGLRLIYYSQIVNDFQKGDIAEGYSVSREKKESFPLTVTSAQKNPTAFYLCASSIARNTGELFFGEGSRLTVL.

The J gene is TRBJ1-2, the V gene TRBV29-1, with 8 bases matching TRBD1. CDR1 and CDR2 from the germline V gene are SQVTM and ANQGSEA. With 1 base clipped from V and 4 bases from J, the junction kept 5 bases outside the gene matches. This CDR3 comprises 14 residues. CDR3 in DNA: TGCAGCGTTGAAGGGTCAGGACAGGGCTATGGCTACACCTTC. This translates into CSVEGSGQGYGYTF.

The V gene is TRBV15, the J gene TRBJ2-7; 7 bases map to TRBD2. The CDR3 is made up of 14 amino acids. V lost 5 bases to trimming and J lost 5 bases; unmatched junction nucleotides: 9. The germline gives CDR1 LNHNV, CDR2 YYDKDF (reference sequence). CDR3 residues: CATSLGDGGDEQYF. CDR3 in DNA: TGTGCCACCAGCCTCGGCGATGGGGGGGACGAGCAGTACTTC.

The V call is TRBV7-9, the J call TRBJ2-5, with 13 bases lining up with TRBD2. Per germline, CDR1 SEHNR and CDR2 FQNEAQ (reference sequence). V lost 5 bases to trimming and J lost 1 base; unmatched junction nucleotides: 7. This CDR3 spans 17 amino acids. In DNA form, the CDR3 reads TGTGCCAGCAGCCCTGGACTAGCGGGAGCACCCCAAGAGACCCAGTACTTC. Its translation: CASSPGLAGAPQETQYF.

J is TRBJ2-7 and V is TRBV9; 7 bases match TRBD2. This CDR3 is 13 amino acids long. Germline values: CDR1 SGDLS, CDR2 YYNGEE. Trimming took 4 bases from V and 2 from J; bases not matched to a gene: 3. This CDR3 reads CASSSGTTYEQYF. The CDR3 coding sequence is TGTGCCAGCAGCTCCGGGACTACCTACGAGCAGTACTTC.

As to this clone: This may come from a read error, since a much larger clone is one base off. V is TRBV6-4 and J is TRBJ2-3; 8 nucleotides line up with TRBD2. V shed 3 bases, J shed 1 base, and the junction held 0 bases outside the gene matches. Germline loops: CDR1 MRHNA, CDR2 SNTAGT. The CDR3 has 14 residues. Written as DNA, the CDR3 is TGTGCCAGCAGTGAAGCGGGAGGCACAGATACGCAGTATTTT. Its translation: CASSEAGGTDTQYF.

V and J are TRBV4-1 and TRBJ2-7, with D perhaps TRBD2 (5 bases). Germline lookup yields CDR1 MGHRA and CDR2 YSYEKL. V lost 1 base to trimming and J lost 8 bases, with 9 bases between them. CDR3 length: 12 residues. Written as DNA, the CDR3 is TGCGCCAGCAGCCAAGTTTCCGGGAAGCAGTACTTC. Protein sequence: CASSQVSGKQYF.

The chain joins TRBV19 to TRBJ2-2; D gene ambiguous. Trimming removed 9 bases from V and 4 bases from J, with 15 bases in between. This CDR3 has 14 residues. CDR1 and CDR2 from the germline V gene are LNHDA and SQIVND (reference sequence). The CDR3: CASNLGFGTGELFF. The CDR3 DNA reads TGTGCCAGCAACTTGGGGTTTGGCACCGGGGAGCTGTTTTTT.

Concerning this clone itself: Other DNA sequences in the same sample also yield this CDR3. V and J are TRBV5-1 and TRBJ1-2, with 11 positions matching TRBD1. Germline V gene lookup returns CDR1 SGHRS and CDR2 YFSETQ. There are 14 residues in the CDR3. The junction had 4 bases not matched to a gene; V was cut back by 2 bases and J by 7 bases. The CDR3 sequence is CASSLAGTGGGYTF. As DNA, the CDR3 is TGCGCCAGCAGCTTAGCCGGGACAGGGGGTGGCTACACCTTC.

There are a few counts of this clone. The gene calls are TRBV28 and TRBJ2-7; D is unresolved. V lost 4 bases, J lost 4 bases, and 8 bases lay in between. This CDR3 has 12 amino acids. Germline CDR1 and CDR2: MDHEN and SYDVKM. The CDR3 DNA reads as TGTGCCAGCAGTTACTTGGATTACGAGCAGTACTTC. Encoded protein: CASSYLDYEQYF.

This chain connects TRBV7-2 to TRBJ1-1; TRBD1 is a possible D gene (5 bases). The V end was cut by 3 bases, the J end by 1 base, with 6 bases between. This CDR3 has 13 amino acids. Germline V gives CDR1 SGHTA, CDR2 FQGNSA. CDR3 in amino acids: CASSFGGNTEAFF. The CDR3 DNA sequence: TGTGCCAGCAGCTTTGGGGGGAACACTGAAGCTTTCTTT. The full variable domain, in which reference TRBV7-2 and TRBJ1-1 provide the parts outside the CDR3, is GAGVSQSPSNKVTEKGKDVELRCDPISGHTALYWYRQSLGQGLEFLIYFQGNSAPDKSGLPSDRFSAERTGGSVSTLTIQRTQQEDSAVYLCASSFGGNTEAFFGQGTRLTVV.